The 19 T cell receptor beta chains presented below share a single source sample, sequenced in a study of blood T cells in healthy people across ages. A J-beta primer mix and a sample-barcoded 5' primer were used in a second PCR of about 7 to 12 cycles. TCRdb re-called the 5' RACE reads through MiXCR, storing one row per CDR3 protein. The repertoire holds 600,000 to 1,000,000 distinct CDR3 sequences, with about 62% as singletons. The sample comprised blood. These receptors all stem from a man aged 30 to 39 in good health.

V usage is TRBV15 and J usage is TRBJ2-1, with 7 bases fitting TRBD2. The assigned J gene may be wrong: the sequence end matches TRBJ2-7 better. There are 15 residues in the CDR3. The germline gives CDR1 LNHNV, CDR2 YYDKDF (reference sequence). The chain's CDR3 is CATSRVGGYYNEQYF. The CDR3, as DNA: TGTGCCACCAGCAGAGTGGGGGGGTATTACAATGAGCAGTACTTC.

The gene calls are TRBV7-9 and TRBJ2-7, with TRBD1 identical over 11 bases. There are 15 residues in the CDR3. Germline loops: CDR1 SEHNR, CDR2 FQNEAQ (reference sequence). Trimming removed 3 bases from V and 4 bases from J; junction bases left unmatched: 5. The CDR3 here is CASSFSGDRGYEQYF. The CDR3 DNA is TGTGCCAGCAGCTTTAGTGGGGACAGGGGGTACGAGCAGTACTTC.

This rearrangement joins TRBV7-2 to TRBJ2-5; 8 nucleotides agree with TRBD1. CDR1 SGHTA and CDR2 FQGNSA come from the germline V gene. This CDR3 comprises 14 residues. The J segment lost 0 bases and the V segment lost 6 bases, leaving 3 bases of the junction unmatched. CDR3 sequence (DNA): TGTGCCAGCAGTTGGGACAGGAACCAAGAGACCCAGTACTTC. Protein sequence: CASSWDRNQETQYF.

The V call is TRBV10-3, the J call TRBJ1-5, with D possibly matching TRBD1 (5 bases). CDR3 size: 13 residues. The V and J ends lost 7 bases and 5 bases respectively, with 12 bases between them. Looked up from germline, CDR1 is ENHRY and CDR2 is SYGVKD. The CDR3 is CAINEGKYQPQHF. Written as DNA, the CDR3 is TGTGCCATCAACGAGGGGAAATATCAGCCCCAGCATTTT.

This clonotype was seen a handful of times. This sequence joins TRBV29-1 and TRBJ2-5; TRBD2 matches 7 bases. Trimming took 7 bases from V and 2 from J; bases not matched to a gene: 7. The germline gives CDR1 SQVTM, CDR2 ANQGSEA. The CDR3 is 13 amino acids. The DNA for the CDR3 is TGCAGCGGGACTAGGGGAGGGCAAGAGACCCAGTACTTC. Its protein is CSGTRGGQETQYF.

The sample holds a few counts of this clonotype. The chain links TRBV12-3 or TRBV12-4 to TRBJ2-3; D is unresolved. Trimming left V 6 bases short and J 0 bases short, with 10 bases between. The CDR3 contains 14 residues. The CDR3 region has the DNA TGTGCCAGCAGCCGTCCAACTAGCACAGATACGCAGTATTTT. Its protein is CASSRPTSTDTQYF.

This clonotype was seen a few times. The chain recombines TRBV21-1 with TRBJ2-4; TRBD1 is taken as the D call from the table, unchecked against the DNA. TRBV21-1 counts as a pseudogene. The CDR3 is 15 residues long. CDR3 protein: CASSHPRDRKNIQYF. The CDR3, as DNA: TGTGCCAGCAGTCACCCTCGGGACAGAAAAAACATTCAGTACTTC.

The V gene is TRBV30, the J gene TRBJ2-4; no clear D. The J call is in doubt because the DNA end fits TRBJ2-7 better. There are 10 residues in the CDR3. Germline V gene data show CDR1 as GTSNPN and CDR2 as SVGIG (reference sequence). CDR3 residues: CACGFYEQYF. The CDR3 region has the DNA TGTGCCTGCGGGTTCTACGAGCAGTACTTC.

V is TRBV25-1 and J is TRBJ2-2, with unresolved D. The length of the CDR3 is 12 residues. The germline V gene has CDR1 MGHDK and CDR2 SYGVNS. The ends were cut back, 0 bases at V and 5 bases at J, with 1 base in the middle. CDR3 residues: CASSEYTGELFF. The CDR3 DNA sequence: TGTGCCAGCAGTGAATATACCGGGGAGCTGTTTTTT.

V gene TRBV7-2 combines with J gene TRBJ1-2; D gene ambiguous. Germline V lookup: CDR1 SGHTA, CDR2 FQGNSA. The CDR3 covers 11 residues. V lost 3 bases and J lost 10, with 9 bases in between. Written as DNA, the CDR3 is TGTGCCAGCAGCTTTCATGTCGACTACACCTTC. As protein: CASSFHVDYTF.

This clonotype occurred a few times. The rearrangement links TRBV6-1 to TRBJ2-5; 7 nucleotides line up with TRBD2. Losses at the gene ends were 1 base for V and 2 bases for J; bases not matched to a gene: 4. Germline lookup yields CDR1 MNHNS and CDR2 SASEGT. There are 15 residues in the CDR3. CDR3 residues: CASSEVGLVQETQYF. The CDR3 DNA reads as TGTGCCAGCAGTGAAGTAGGACTAGTGCAAGAGACCCAGTACTTC.

This clonotype was picked up a small number of times. The CDR3 here is CATSRDIAAGGFF. CDR3 sequence (DNA): TGTGCCACCAGCAGAGACATAGCGGCAGGCGGGTTCTTC. The chain joins TRBV15 to TRBJ2-1, with D tentatively TRBD2 (6 bases). CDR1 and CDR2 from the germline V gene are LNHNV and YYDKDF (reference sequence). The CDR3 length is 13 residues. V was shortened by 0 bases and J by 15 bases, with 15 bases between the two germline ends.

A word on this clonotype: Sequence at one end of the junction differs from germline and may be a read error. The genes are TRBV7-8 and TRBJ2-2; TRBD2 agrees at 9 bases. The CDR3 consists of 16 residues. The V gene's germline CDR1 is SGHVS and CDR2 FQNEAQ. The DNA for the CDR3 is TGTGCTAGCAGCCTTGGGGGAGCGGGAGGTACCGGGGAGCTGTTTTTT. Residues: CASSLGGAGGTGELFF.

This clonotype has ten or more counts. The chain joins TRBV7-9 to TRBJ2-7; 15 nucleotides agree with TRBD2. V lost 5 bases, J lost 4 bases, and 12 bases stayed unmatched. CDR1 and CDR2 from the germline V gene are SEHNR and FQNEAQ (reference sequence). This CDR3 region has 18 residues. CDR3 region: CASSGRTSGGDLPYEQYF. Written as DNA, the CDR3 is TGTGCCAGCAGCGGACGGACTAGCGGGGGGGACCTCCCATACGAGCAGTACTTC.

In this sample, this clonotype turned up a few times. The V call is TRBV6-4, the J call TRBJ2-6; D is possibly TRBD1 (6 bases). Germline CDR1 MRHNA, CDR2 SNTAGT. V was cut by 3 bases and J by 2 bases, with 11 bases left in between. There are 16 residues in the CDR3. CDR3 DNA: TGTGCCAGCAGTGATGGGTCAGGGGCTGGGGCCAACGTCCTGACTTTC. Translated: CASSDGSGAGANVLTF.

Of note for this clonotype: The conserved final phenylalanine or tryptophan is absent from the CDR3, which likely points to a read error. J is TRBJ2-5 and V is TRBV7-9; no definite D call. The CDR3 loop spans 14 amino acids. Per the germline V gene, CDR1 is SEHNR and CDR2 is FQNEAQ (reference sequence). V gave up 0 bases and J gave up 2 bases, with 7 bases separating them. The CDR3 spells CASSLARLQETQYV. The DNA for the CDR3 is TGTGCCAGCAGCTTAGCCCGGCTACAAGAGACCCAGTACGTC.

On this clonotype itself: With a much larger clone just one base away, this may be a read error. This chain uses TRBV7-2 with TRBJ2-7; the D gene is possibly TRBD2 (5 bases). CDR3 length: 14 amino acids. Trimming removed 1 base at V and 10 bases at J, with 17 bases between. Germline-derived CDR1 and CDR2 are SGHTA and FQGNSA. This chain's CDR3 is CASSLELREEIQYF. The CDR3 coding sequence is TGTGCCAGCAGCTTAGAGCTCCGGGAAGAGATCCAGTACTTC.

This rearrangement joins TRBV3-1 to TRBJ2-3, with 10 bases aligning to TRBD2. The CDR3 consists of 17 residues. The V segment lost 1 base and the J segment 2 bases; nucleotides outside the gene matches: 6. CDR1 is LGHDT and CDR2 is YNNKEL in the germline V gene (reference sequence). DNA of the CDR3: TGTGCCAGCAGCCAAGTCACTCTAGCGGGGGACACAGATACGCAGTATTTT. Translation: CASSQVTLAGDTDTQYF.

The chain employs TRBV28 and TRBJ2-5; D perhaps matches TRBD1 (5 bases). The CDR3 is made up of 12 amino acids. Germline lookup yields CDR1 MDHEN and CDR2 SYDVKM. This chain's CDR3 is CGSGALQETQYF. CDR3 bases: TGTGGCTCTGGGGCTCTCCAAGAGACCCAGTACTTC.